Following are 23 T cell receptor beta chains from one sample sequenced in a study of blood T cell repertoires in COVID-19. Profiled with immunoSEQ multiplex PCR; TCRdb holds only in-frame clones, not every one. The repertoire includes about 250,000 clones, roughly 85% of them detected once, and around 9.8% sits in the top ten. Sequencing was done on a sample of PBMCs or T cells enriched from blood (not recorded which). Receptors were obtained from a woman aged 45-65 years with acute COVID-19.

The chain combines TRBV27 with TRBJ2-7; weak D call: TRBD2 (7 bases). From germline, CDR1 is MNHEY and CDR2 SMNVEV (reference sequence). The CDR3 runs 14 residues. The V end lost 11 bases, the J end lost 2 bases, and 19 bases lay between the germline ends. The CDR3 reads CAVEWGGATYEQYF. CDR3 bases: TGTGCCGTAGAGTGGGGGGGGGCGACCTACGAGCAGTACTTC.

The rearrangement uses TRBV18 and TRBJ1-5, with D perhaps matching TRBD1 (6 bases). The V end was cut by 0 bases, the J end by 3 bases, with 12 bases between. There are 16 residues in the CDR3. Looked up from germline, CDR1 is KGHSH and CDR2 is LQKENI. The CDR3 loop reads CASSPPVGHHNQPQHF. CDR3 nucleotide sequence: TGTGCCAGCTCACCACCGGTGGGACACCACAATCAGCCCCAGCATTTT.

The genes are TRBV6-5 and TRBJ1-2; 7 bases match TRBD1. The CDR3 runs to 15 residues. V lost 4 bases to trimming and J lost 0 bases; unmatched junction nucleotides: 5. Germline CDR1 reads MNHEY; CDR2 reads SVGAGI. The CDR3 loop is CASSSQGQTNYGYTF. CDR3 nucleotides: TGTGCCAGCAGTTCGCAGGGACAGACTAACTATGGCTACACCTTC.

V gene TRBV18 combines with J gene TRBJ2-2; D remains unclear. This CDR3 is 14 amino acids long. V lost 2 bases and J lost 1, with 5 bases in between. Germline V gives CDR1 KGHSH, CDR2 LQKENI. The CDR3 loop is CASSPVQNTGELFF. DNA of the CDR3: TGTGCCAGCTCACCAGTACAGAACACCGGGGAGCTGTTTTTT.

J is TRBJ1-2 and V is TRBV5-4; 11 bases agree with TRBD1. The CDR3 has 17 amino acids. Per germline, CDR1 SGHNT and CDR2 YYREEE (reference sequence). With V trimmed by 4 bases and J by 2 bases, 10 bases remained unmatched. The CDR3 nucleotides are TGTGCCAGCAGCCGACCGGGACAGGGGGACTCAAACTATGGCTACACCTTC. Amino acids: CASSRPGQGDSNYGYTF.

The chain couples TRBV2 to TRBJ2-1, with D tentatively TRBD2 (6 bases). The CDR3 has 13 amino acids. V was clipped by 3 bases and J by 12 bases, with 15 bases between them. CDR1 is SNHLY, CDR2 FYNNEI, per germline. The CDR3 is CASSDRGTGVQFF. The DNA for the CDR3 is TGTGCCAGCAGTGACCGTGGGACGGGAGTGCAGTTCTTC.

This chain uses TRBV5-1 with TRBJ1-6, with 11 bases aligning to TRBD1. Per germline, CDR1 SGHRS and CDR2 YFSETQ. The CDR3 has 15 residues. The trim removed 4 bases at V and 7 bases at J, leaving 4 bases unmatched. CDR3 bases: TGCGCCAGCAGCCCGGACAGGGGGCCGAATTCACCCCTCCACTTT. Protein sequence: CASSPDRGPNSPLHF.

The CDR3 DNA reads TGTGCCAGCAGCTTAGTTTGGGAGAGGCCTCCTGGAAACACCATATATTTT. This translates into CASSLVWERPPGNTIYF. This chain links TRBV7-9 with TRBJ1-3; D gene uncertain. There are 17 residues in the CDR3. CDR1 is SEHNR, CDR2 FQNEAQ, per germline (reference sequence). The V and J ends lost 1 base and 2 bases respectively, with 15 bases between them.

CDR3: CASSTGGAATNEKLFF. The CDR3 bases are TGTGCCAGCAGCACCGGCGGGGCCGCAACTAATGAAAAACTGTTTTTT. The V gene is TRBV3-1 (or the pseudogene TRBV3-2), the J gene TRBJ1-4; tentatively, D is TRBD1 (5 bases). CDR3 length: 16 residues. The V gene lost 5 bases and the J gene lost 0 bases, with 13 bases spanning the gap. Germline V gene data show CDR1 as LGHDT and CDR2 as YNNKEL (reference sequence).

The chain uses TRBV7-9 and TRBJ1-5, with D perhaps TRBD1 (5 bases). Germline values: CDR1 SEHNR, CDR2 FQNEAQ (reference sequence). This CDR3 spans 14 amino acids. With 0 bases removed from V and 6 bases from J, the gap between germline ends came to 9 bases. The CDR3 DNA is TGTGCCAGCAGCTTAGCTGGAAGGGGTCAGCCCCAGCATTTT. Translated: CASSLAGRGQPQHF. Based on the CDR3 plus reference TRBV7-9 and TRBJ1-5, the full variable domain is DTGVSQNPRHKITKRGQNVTFRCDPISEHNRLYWYRQTLGQGPEFLTYFQNEAQLEKSRLLSDRFSAERPKGSFSTLEIQRTEQGDSAMYLCASSLAGRGQPQHFGDGTRLSIL.

The genes are TRBV24-1 and TRBJ1-2, with TRBD1 as a possible D gene (6 bases). Trimming removed 3 bases at V and 2 bases at J, with 9 bases between. Germline assignment: CDR1 KGHDR and CDR2 SFDVKD. The CDR3 runs to 14 residues. The DNA for the CDR3 is TGTGCCACCAGTGATGGGGGCCAAAACTATGGCTACACCTTC. It yields the protein CATSDGGQNYGYTF.

The gene calls are TRBV30 and TRBJ1-1, with a weak D call TRBD1 (5 bases). Trimming took off 6 bases at V and 4 bases at J, with 21 bases between the two ends. Germline V gene sequence: CDR1 GTSNPN, CDR2 SVGIG (reference sequence). This CDR3 spans 15 amino acids. The CDR3 DNA follows: TGTGCCTGCCCCCTAGTCGGAGGGGCCGGCACTGAAGCTTTCTTT. Translating gives CACPLVGGAGTEAFF.

Remarks on this clone: Other DNA sequences in the same sample also yield this CDR3. The V and J genes are TRBV7-2 and TRBJ1-1, with D perhaps TRBD1 (6 bases). Trimming took off 5 bases at V and 2 bases at J, with 9 bases between the two ends. CDR3 length: 13 residues. The germline CDR1 and CDR2 sequences are SGHTA and FQGNSA. The CDR3 loop is CASSRTANTEAFF. CDR3 bases: TGTGCCAGCAGCCGGACAGCTAACACTGAAGCTTTCTTT.

The chain employs TRBV18 and TRBJ2-7, with unresolved D. The CDR3 contains 12 residues. V was shortened by 1 base and J by 6 bases, with 7 bases between the two germline ends. The V gene's germline CDR1 is KGHSH and CDR2 LQKENI. CDR3 region: CASSPRTVEQYF. In DNA, the CDR3 is TGTGCCAGCTCACCACGAACAGTCGAGCAGTACTTC. Filled out from reference TRBV18 and TRBJ2-7, the complete variable domain reads NAGVMQNPRHLVRRRGQEARLRCSPMKGHSHVYWYRQLPEEGLKFMVYLQKENIIDESGMPKERFSAEFPKEGPSILRIQQVVRGDSAAYFCASSPRTVEQYFGPGTRLTVT.

This clone was seen just once. This chain joins TRBV4-1 and TRBJ1-1; TRBD1 matches 7 bases. This CDR3 is 17 amino acids long. With V trimmed by 1 base and J by 0 bases, 8 bases remained unmatched. From germline, CDR1 is MGHRA and CDR2 YSYEKL. CDR3 nucleotide sequence: TGCGCCAGCAGCCAAGGTACCGGGACAGTCATGAACACTGAAGCTTTCTTT. It encodes CASSQGTGTVMNTEAFF.

V and J are TRBV5-1 and TRBJ2-7; TRBD1 agrees at 8 bases. CDR3 length equals 14 residues. The ends lost 0 bases at V and 7 bases at J; junction bases unmatched: 6. Germline CDR1 SGHRS, CDR2 YFSETQ. The CDR3 is CASSLGQGRWEQYF. The DNA for the CDR3 is TGCGCCAGCAGCTTGGGACAGGGGAGATGGGAGCAGTACTTC.

The V and J genes are TRBV5-4 and TRBJ2-5, with 11 bases that match TRBD2. This CDR3 comprises 16 residues. The junction had 11 bases not matched to a gene; V was cut back by 5 bases and J by 5 bases. In germline, CDR1 is SGHNT, CDR2 YYREEE (reference sequence). In DNA form, the CDR3 reads TGTGCCAGCAGTTTAGCGGGGGGGCCGGGAGGTGAGACCCAGTACTTC. Amino acid sequence: CASSLAGGPGGETQYF.

This clone was seen a single time. The genes are TRBV29-1 and TRBJ1-3; the D is unclear. Germline CDR1 reads SQVTM; CDR2 reads ANQGSEA. CDR3 length: 13 residues. V was trimmed by 7 bases and J by 0 bases, leaving 10 bases between them. CDR3 nucleotide sequence: TGCAGCGGCCGACATAGCTCTGGAAACACCATATATTTT. Protein sequence: CSGRHSSGNTIYF.

This clone was seen more than once but under ten times. This chain uses TRBV11-3 with TRBJ1-1; D gene uncertain. Trimming stripped 8 bases from V and 1 base from J, with 11 bases between. The CDR3 runs 13 residues. The germline V gene has CDR1 SGHNT and CDR2 YENEEA. The CDR3 protein is CASGRAGNTEAFF. Written as DNA, the CDR3 is TGTGCCAGCGGGAGGGCAGGGAACACTGAAGCTTTCTTT. Supplemented by reference TRBV11-3 and TRBJ1-1, the full variable domain reads EAGVVQSPRYKIIEKKQPVAFWCNPISGHNTLYWYLQNLGQGPELLIRYENEEAVDDSQLPKDRFSAERLKGVDSTLKIQPAELGDSAVYLCASGRAGNTEAFFGQGTRLTVV.

V is TRBV20-1 and J is TRBJ2-3; perhaps TRBD2 as D (5 bases). The CDR3 loop spans 11 amino acids. V shed 5 bases and J shed 6 bases, with 9 bases lying between them. The V gene's germline CDR1 is DFQATT and CDR2 SNEGSKA (reference sequence). Here the CDR3 DNA reads TGCAGTGCTCCCCGCGGGGATACGCAGTATTTT. Translating it yields CSAPRGDTQYF.

The chain links TRBV10-1 to TRBJ1-1; D might be TRBD1 (5 bases). The CDR3 sequence is 12 residues long. Germline V gene data show CDR1 as WNHNN and CDR2 as SYGVQD (reference sequence). V lost 1 base and J 8 bases, leaving 8 bases between the germline ends. In nucleotides, the CDR3 is TGCGCCAGCAGTGAGTTTCAGGGAGAAGCTTTCTTT. Its protein is CASSEFQGEAFF.

This clone showed up just a few times. The chain couples TRBV28 to TRBJ1-1, with D hard to call. The CDR3 is 13 amino acids. Trimming took 5 bases from V and 4 from J, leaving 11 bases between them. Germline assignment: CDR1 MDHEN and CDR2 SYDVKM. The CDR3 DNA sequence: TGTGCCAGCAGTACGACTCTGGTCACTGAAGCTTTCTTT. Protein sequence: CASSTTLVTEAFF.

This chain connects TRBV18 to TRBJ1-2; D possibly corresponds to TRBD1 (5 bases). The CDR3 consists of 13 residues. Germline CDR1 is KGHSH and CDR2 is LQKENI. V gave up 2 bases and J gave up 7 bases, with 11 bases separating them. The CDR3 loop reads CASSPIQGGGYTF. The CDR3 DNA follows: TGTGCCAGCTCACCAATCCAGGGCGGTGGCTACACCTTC. Based on the CDR3 plus reference TRBV18 and TRBJ1-2, the full variable domain is NAGVMQNPRHLVRRRGQEARLRCSPMKGHSHVYWYRQLPEEGLKFMVYLQKENIIDESGMPKERFSAEFPKEGPSILRIQQVVRGDSAAYFCASSPIQGGGYTFGSGTRLTVV.